The 18 T cell receptor beta chains below all came from one sample that was sequenced in a study of cytomegalovirus exposure and HLA in healthy donors. 60 Vbeta and 13 Jbeta primers were used in PCR. The protocol was immunoSEQ multiplex PCR, while the TCRdb copy is restricted to in-frame clones and leaves out a portion. The table lists over 150,000 clones, approximately 78% of them singletons. Sequencing was performed on PBMCs. All receptors come from a male donor in good health and CMV-seropositive.

The DNA of the CDR3 is TGTGCCAGCAGCTTAAAGGGGGCAAGCAATCAGCCCCAGCATTTT. Amino acid sequence: CASSLKGASNQPQHF. This chain connects TRBV13 to TRBJ1-5, with 7 bases fitting TRBD1. The CDR3 runs to 15 residues. V shed 2 bases and J 1 base; nucleotides not matched to a gene: 2. Germline CDR1 and CDR2: PRHDT and FYEKMQ (reference sequence).

V gene TRBV9 combines with J gene TRBJ2-3; 16 bases line up with TRBD2. The V and J ends lost 4 bases and 7 bases, in that order; junction bases with no gene match: 12. Germline V gene data show CDR1 as SGDLS and CDR2 as YYNGEE. The CDR3 is made up of 18 amino acids. The CDR3 reads CASSPPGLAGGRLYTQYF. CDR3 sequence (DNA): TGTGCCAGCAGCCCACCGGGACTAGCGGGGGGGCGATTATATACGCAGTATTTT. The full variable domain, its missing parts supplied by reference TRBV9 and TRBJ2-3, is DSGVTQTPKHLITATGQRVTLRCSPRSGDLSVYWYQQSLDQGLQFLIQYYNGEERAKGNILERFSAQQFPDLHSELNLSSLELGDSALYFCASSPPGLAGGRLYTQYFGPGTRLTVL.

Written as DNA, the CDR3 is TGCGCCAGCAGCTTCCCGGGTCAGCCCCAGCATTTT. As protein: CASSFPGQPQHF. The chain combines TRBV5-1 with TRBJ1-5; D gene unclear. This CDR3 spans 12 amino acids. V lost 2 bases and J 6 bases, leaving 6 bases between the germline ends. Germline V gene lookup returns CDR1 SGHRS and CDR2 YFSETQ.

V and J are TRBV14 and TRBJ2-7, with D maybe TRBD2 (5 bases). V was cut by 1 base and J by 7 bases, with 11 bases left in between. Germline CDR1 is SGHDN and CDR2 is FVKESK. This CDR3 spans 13 amino acids. CDR3 nucleotide sequence: TGTGCCAGCAGCCAAGGGGAACCGGGGGAGCAGTACTTC. As protein: CASSQGEPGEQYF.

The J gene is TRBJ1-5, the V gene TRBV7-2; 9 bases agree with TRBD1. The junction had 14 bases not matched to a gene; V was cut back by 7 bases and J by 7 bases. The germline V gene encodes CDR1 SGHTA and CDR2 FQGNSA. The CDR3 spans 16 residues. CDR3 sequence reads: CASTITSGQGGQPQHF. Here the CDR3 DNA reads TGTGCCAGCACAATTACCTCGGGACAGGGTGGACAGCCCCAGCATTTT.

The chain links TRBV28 to TRBJ2-1; TRBD1 agrees at 9 bases. Per the germline V gene, CDR1 is MDHEN and CDR2 is SYDVKM. Trimming cost V 6 bases and J 5 bases; bases outside gene matches: 14. The CDR3 length is 17 residues. CDR3 nucleotide sequence: TGTGCCAGCAGACAACGCCCCGGGACAGGGACAGACAATGAGCAGTTCTTC. It specifies CASRQRPGTGTDNEQFF.

This clone was seen once. This chain connects TRBV5-1 to TRBJ1-2; 7 bases match TRBD1. This CDR3 is built from 16 residues. After removal of 0 bases from V and 4 bases from J, the junction contained 9 bases not matched to a gene. From germline, CDR1 is SGHRS and CDR2 YFSETQ. CDR3 nucleotides: TGCGCCAGCAGCTTGGCGACAGGGCCGGGTACCTATGGCTACACCTTC. Translated: CASSLATGPGTYGYTF.

The chain carries TRBV5-1 and TRBJ1-1, with D possibly TRBD1 on 6 matching bases. The CDR3 is 13 residues long. Germline CDR1 and CDR2: SGHRS and YFSETQ. V gave up 8 bases and J gave up 3 bases, with 14 bases separating them. The CDR3 reads CASGEPGDTEAFF. The CDR3, as DNA: TGCGCCAGTGGGGAGCCAGGGGACACTGAAGCTTTCTTT. Full variable domain (rest looked up from reference TRBV5-1 and TRBJ1-1): KAGVTQTPRYLIKTRGQQVTLSCSPISGHRSVSWYQQTPGQGLQFLFEYFSETQRNKGNFPGRFSGRQFSNSRSEMNVSTLELGDSALYLCASGEPGDTEAFFGQGTRLTVV.

CDR3 amino acids: CASSLRPPSAGDTQYF. The CDR3 region has the DNA TGTGCCAGCAGCTTACGACCCCCTAGCGCGGGAGATACGCAGTATTTT. The chain combines TRBV7-2 with TRBJ2-3; tentative D call: TRBD2 (6 bases). CDR1 and CDR2 (germline): SGHTA, FQGNSA. The ends were cut back, 2 bases at V and 5 bases at J, with 17 bases in the middle. This CDR3 comprises 16 residues.

The genes are TRBV19 and TRBJ1-2; 7 nucleotides align to TRBD1. Trimming took 4 bases from V and 10 from J; bases not matched to a gene: 3. The CDR3 covers 11 residues. Germline lookup yields CDR1 LNHDA and CDR2 SQIVND (reference sequence). CDR3 loop: CASSTTGAYTF. The CDR3 nucleotides are TGTGCCAGTAGTACCACAGGGGCCTACACCTTC.

The chain links TRBV27 to TRBJ2-5; TRBD2 agrees at 12 bases. The CDR3 runs to 16 residues. CDR1 is MNHEY, CDR2 SMNVEV, per germline (reference sequence). With 1 base clipped from V and 5 bases from J, the junction kept 5 bases outside the gene matches. The CDR3 loop reads CASSLWSSGRGETQYF. In DNA form, the CDR3 reads TGTGCCAGCAGTTTATGGTCTAGCGGGAGGGGGGAGACCCAGTACTTC.

The gene calls are TRBV4-3 and TRBJ1-6, with D uncertain. The ends were cut back, 0 bases at V and 4 bases at J, with 10 bases in the middle. The CDR3 runs 16 residues. In germline, CDR1 is LGHNA, CDR2 YSLEER. The CDR3, as DNA: TGCGCCAGCAGCCAAGAGCGTGACTTTTATAATTCACCCCTCCACTTT. This translates into CASSQERDFYNSPLHF.

This chain connects TRBV19 to TRBJ2-1; TRBD1 matches 10 bases. The germline CDR1 and CDR2 sequences are LNHDA and SQIVND (reference sequence). This CDR3 comprises 16 residues. V gave up 5 bases and J gave up 2 bases; unmatched junction bases: 6. The CDR3 loop reads CASSPLDRGPYNEQFF. DNA for the CDR3: TGTGCCAGTAGTCCCCTCGACAGGGGGCCCTACAATGAGCAGTTCTTC. Together with reference TRBV19 and TRBJ2-1, the CDR3 gives the full variable domain: DGGITQSPKYLFRKEGQNVTLSCEQNLNHDAMYWYRQDPGQGLRLIYYSQIVNDFQKGDIAEGYSVSREKKESFPLTVTSAQKNPTAFYLCASSPLDRGPYNEQFFGPGTRLTVL.

A word on this clone: The junction departs from the called germline gene at one end, perhaps through a read error. The rearrangement joins TRBV5-1 to TRBJ2-6; D is possibly TRBD1 (5 bases). The germline V gene encodes CDR1 SGHRS and CDR2 YFSETQ. The CDR3 has 14 amino acids. CDR3 coding DNA: TGCGCCAGCAGCTTGTTCTCTGGGGCCAACGGCCTGACTTTC. Encoded protein: CASSLFSGANGLTF. The whole variable domain, filled in from reference TRBV5-1 and TRBJ2-6, reads KAGVTQTPRYLIKTRGQQVTLSCSPISGHRSVSWYQQTPGQGLQFLFEYFSETQRNKGNFPGRFSGRQFSNSRSEMNVSTLELGDSALYLCASSLFSGANGLTFGAGSRLTVL.

This sequence joins TRBV10-1 and TRBJ2-7, with D possibly matching TRBD1 (6 bases). Germline V gene lookup returns CDR1 WNHNN and CDR2 SYGVQD (reference sequence). V was pared by 3 bases and J by 5 bases, with 11 bases between. The CDR3 has 13 residues. CDR3 bases: TGCGCCAGCAGTGAAACAGGGAGAAACGAGCAGTACTTC. Translation: CASSETGRNEQYF.

This clone has only a few counts. The J gene is TRBJ1-5, the V gene TRBV7-9; 7 bases agree with TRBD1. Germline CDR1 is SEHNR and CDR2 is FQNEAQ (reference sequence). CDR3 length: 15 residues. The V gene end was trimmed by 1 base and the J gene end by 2 bases; junction bases not matched to a gene: 2. The CDR3 DNA is TGTGCCAGCAGCTTAGGGGGACAGCGCAATCAGCCCCAGCATTTT. Its translation is CASSLGGQRNQPQHF. Drawing the rest from reference TRBV7-9 and TRBJ1-5, the complete variable domain is DTGVSQNPRHKITKRGQNVTFRCDPISEHNRLYWYRQTLGQGPEFLTYFQNEAQLEKSRLLSDRFSAERPKGSFSTLEIQRTEQGDSAMYLCASSLGGQRNQPQHFGDGTRLSIL.

This chain links TRBV19 with TRBJ1-5; TRBD1 aligns across 12 bases. The CDR3 has 17 amino acids. The J segment lost 6 bases and the V segment lost 10 bases, leaving 16 bases of the junction unmatched. Germline V gives CDR1 LNHDA, CDR2 SQIVND (reference sequence). The chain's CDR3 is CATTASGTGGAGQPQHF. For the CDR3, the DNA is TGTGCCACCACGGCCTCCGGGACAGGGGGCGCGGGTCAGCCCCAGCATTTT.

The chain carries TRBV7-2 and TRBJ2-5; D gene uncertain. The CDR3 spans 15 residues. V was cut by 7 bases and J by 5 bases, with 20 bases left in between. Germline V gives CDR1 SGHTA, CDR2 FQGNSA. CDR3 DNA sequence: TGTGCCAGCAACTTGTCCCCAGGCAGCCGGGAGACCCAGTACTTC. Protein: CASNLSPGSRETQYF.